Shown below are 24 T cell receptor beta chains from a single sample sequenced in a study of CD8 T cells in ankylosing spondylitis. Using its own MiXCR run on the 5' RACE reads, TCRdb lists one record per CDR3 protein. The sample records tens of thousands of distinct CDR3 sequences, 4.5% to 6% being singletons. Specimen: blood, either unsorted or a sorted T cell fraction (not recorded which). These receptors were collected from a male donor with ankylosing spondylitis or in good health (not recorded which).

In its sample, this clonotype was seen many times. The rearrangement uses TRBV9 and TRBJ2-1, with TRBD2 matching 13 bases. Germline values: CDR1 SGDLS, CDR2 YYNGEE. Trimming removed 4 bases from V and 0 bases from J; junction bases left unmatched: 7. The CDR3 length is 18 residues. The DNA of the CDR3 is TGTGCCAGCAGCCCAAGGGGACTAGCGGGGAACTCCTACAATGAGCAGTTCTTC. It translates to CASSPRGLAGNSYNEQFF.

This clonotype was seen repeatedly, ten times or more. The chain recombines TRBV4-1 with TRBJ2-3; 10 bases match TRBD1. This CDR3 is built from 17 residues. In germline, CDR1 is MGHRA, CDR2 YSYEKL. With V trimmed by 1 base and J by 5 bases, 9 bases remained unmatched. The CDR3 DNA sequence: TGCGCCAGCAGCCAAGTTGGGGCGGGACAGGGGAGAGATACGCAGTATTTT. Its translation: CASSQVGAGQGRDTQYF.

This clonotype occurred many times. The chain is built from TRBV4-1 and TRBJ1-1, with D perhaps TRBD1 (5 bases). CDR1 and CDR2 (germline): MGHRA, YSYEKL. V lost 2 bases and J lost 6, with 19 bases in between. The CDR3 covers 16 residues. The chain's CDR3 is CASSQMQGLPRAEAFF. CDR3 DNA sequence: TGCGCCAGCAGCCAAATGCAGGGCCTCCCGAGGGCTGAAGCTTTCTTT.

This clonotype was seen repeatedly, ten times or more. V is TRBV5-1 and J is TRBJ2-2; tentatively, D is TRBD2 (6 bases). Trimming cost V 0 bases and J 3 bases, with 9 bases left between them. This CDR3 contains 15 residues. In germline, CDR1 is SGHRS, CDR2 YFSETQ. The CDR3 region is CASSLAGGDTGELFF. The CDR3 nucleotides are TGCGCCAGCAGCTTGGCCGGCGGGGACACCGGGGAGCTGTTTTTT.

In its sample, this clonotype was seen many times. This chain connects TRBV5-1 to TRBJ2-1, with TRBD1 identical over 11 bases. CDR3 size: 16 residues. Germline CDR1 SGHRS, CDR2 YFSETQ. V lost 4 bases and J lost 0; bases outside the gene matches: 3. The CDR3 DNA is TGCGCCAGCAGCGCGGGGACAGGGGGCTCCTACAATGAGCAGTTCTTC. This gives the protein CASSAGTGGSYNEQFF.

This clonotype was counted many times. The chain joins TRBV15 to TRBJ2-1; 8 nucleotides match TRBD1. CDR1 and CDR2 (germline): LNHNV, YYDKDF (reference sequence). Unmatched junction bases numbered 10, after V lost 5 bases and J lost 4 bases. The CDR3 is made up of 16 amino acids. DNA for the CDR3: TGTGCCACCAGCGGCCGACCGGGACAGGTGTACAATGAGCAGTTCTTC. The encoded protein is CATSGRPGQVYNEQFF.

In this sample, this clonotype turned up many times. This chain links TRBV12-3 or TRBV12-4 with TRBJ1-2; D uncertain. Trimming left V 3 bases short and J 8 bases short, with 13 bases between. The CDR3 runs 13 residues. CDR3 sequence: CASSFSPGRGYTF. The DNA of the CDR3 is TGTGCCAGCAGTTTTTCCCCGGGAAGGGGCTACACCTTC.

This clonotype was counted ten times or more. CDR3 sequence: CASAKLADTGELFF. CDR3 bases: TGTGCCAGCGCAAAGCTCGCCGACACCGGGGAGCTGTTTTTT. The J gene is TRBJ2-2, the V gene TRBV6-5; D unresolved. V lost 8 bases to trimming and J lost 3 bases, with 13 bases between them. The CDR3 is 14 amino acids. The germline gives CDR1 MNHEY, CDR2 SVGAGI.

This clonotype was found many times. The V and J genes are TRBV7-8 and TRBJ2-1; D possibly corresponds to TRBD2 (6 bases). The length of the CDR3 is 16 residues. Between the trimmed V and J ends, which lost 5 bases and 8 bases, there was a span of 22 bases. CDR1 SGHVS and CDR2 FQNEAQ come from the germline V gene. The CDR3 DNA follows: TGTGCCAGCAGCCCCCCGGAGGGAGCTTGGGGGGATGAGCAGTTCTTC. Translating gives CASSPPEGAWGDEQFF.

This clonotype was recorded at least ten times. The chain uses TRBV6-5 and TRBJ2-7, with D perhaps being TRBD1 or TRBD2 (7 bases each). The CDR3 runs 14 residues. Germline CDR1 and CDR2: MNHEY and SVGAGI. V gave up 6 bases and J gave up 3 bases, with 15 bases separating them. CDR3 in DNA: TGTGCCAGCAGCCGACAGGGCGGGGGCTACGAGCAGTACTTC. This gives the protein CASSRQGGGYEQYF.

This clonotype showed up many times. CDR3 in amino acids: CASSLTRSSYNEQFF. CDR3 DNA: TGTGCCAGCAGCTTAACCAGATCCTCCTACAATGAGCAGTTCTTC. The chain uses TRBV7-3 and TRBJ2-1; D is uncertain. The CDR3 totals 15 residues. CDR1 and CDR2 (germline): SGHTA, FQGTGA. V lost 0 bases and J 0 bases, leaving 6 bases between the germline ends.

This clonotype was observed many times. The chain recombines TRBV10-3 with TRBJ1-6; no clear D. Per germline, CDR1 ENHRY and CDR2 SYGVKD. V was cut by 6 bases and J by 8 bases, with 26 bases left in between. This CDR3 is built from 18 residues. The CDR3 coding sequence is TGTGCCATCAGGGCCTTTAATACGGGCCCTGCCCGCGATTCACCCCTCCACTTT. This sequence encodes CAIRAFNTGPARDSPLHF.

This clonotype was recorded many times. The chain employs TRBV20-1 and TRBJ1-3; 8 bases align to TRBD1. The CDR3 runs 12 residues. From germline, CDR1 is DFQATT and CDR2 SNEGSKA (reference sequence). Unmatched junction bases numbered 3, after V lost 3 bases and J lost 8 bases. CDR3 bases: TGCAGTGCTAGTCAGGGGGCAGACACCATATATTTT. This gives the protein CSASQGADTIYF.

Many counts were recorded for this clonotype. With a much larger clone just one base away, this may be a read error. The chain uses TRBV4-1 and TRBJ1-5; 8 bases align to TRBD1. The CDR3 runs 15 residues. Trimming cost V 4 bases and J 4 bases; bases outside gene matches: 6. CDR1 MGHRA and CDR2 YSYEKL come from the germline V gene. CDR3 protein: CASSPLQGVNQPQHF. The CDR3, as DNA: TGCGCCAGCAGCCCCCTACAGGGGGTGAATCAGCCCCAGCATTTT.

This clonotype has only a few counts. The chain carries TRBV7-2 and TRBJ2-1, with D uncertain. This CDR3 contains 14 residues. Trimming cost V 2 bases and J 6 bases, with 11 bases left between them. The germline CDR1 and CDR2 sequences are SGHTA and FQGNSA. This CDR3 reads CASSLNRPGNEQFF. The CDR3 bases are TGTGCCAGCAGCTTAAATCGCCCCGGCAATGAGCAGTTCTTC.

This clonotype was detected ten times or more. The J gene is TRBJ2-5, the V gene TRBV6-1, with TRBD1 identical over 8 bases. This CDR3 has 13 amino acids. Germline-derived CDR1 and CDR2 are MNHNS and SASEGT. V lost 6 bases to trimming and J lost 2 bases; unmatched junction nucleotides: 2. The CDR3, as DNA: TGTGCCAGCAGAAGGACAGGGCAAGAGACCCAGTACTTC. The encoded protein is CASRRTGQETQYF.

This clonotype was seen at least ten times. This rearrangement joins TRBV29-1 to TRBJ1-5, with D uncertain. In germline, CDR1 is SQVTM, CDR2 ANQGSEA. Trimming stripped 0 bases from V and 7 bases from J, with 7 bases between. This CDR3 is 12 amino acids long. The CDR3 DNA reads TGCAGCGTTGAAGACCCCGGGCAGCCCCAGCATTTT. It translates to CSVEDPGQPQHF.

This clonotype was seen at least ten times. The rearrangement joins TRBV20-1 to TRBJ2-5; 11 positions match TRBD2. The germline V gene encodes CDR1 DFQATT and CDR2 SNEGSKA (reference sequence). Trimming took 3 bases from V and 0 from J; bases not matched to a gene: 3. There are 15 residues in the CDR3. This chain's CDR3 is CSARLLAGDQETQYF. CDR3 nucleotide sequence: TGCAGTGCTAGGTTACTAGCGGGGGACCAAGAGACCCAGTACTTC.

There are many counts of this clonotype. The J gene is TRBJ1-2, the V gene TRBV5-1; 8 nucleotides line up with TRBD1. The trim removed 4 bases at V and 5 bases at J, leaving 7 bases unmatched. Germline lookup yields CDR1 SGHRS and CDR2 YFSETQ. The CDR3 length is 14 residues. The CDR3 coding sequence is TGCGCCAGCAGCGGTTTGGACAGGGTGTATGGCTACACCTTC. As protein: CASSGLDRVYGYTF.

This clonotype showed up many times. This chain connects TRBV19 to TRBJ2-1; D possibly uses TRBD1 or TRBD2 (5 bases each). Germline V gives CDR1 LNHDA, CDR2 SQIVND (reference sequence). V lost 7 bases, J lost 9 bases, and 22 bases lay in between. The CDR3 length is 15 residues. The CDR3 DNA follows: TGTGCCAGTAAAGGTGGTTCCAGGGTGAGCGGTGAGCAGTTCTTC. Translated, it gives CASKGGSRVSGEQFF.

This clonotype came up many times. The chain couples TRBV20-1 to TRBJ2-3; D uncertain. The CDR3 extends over 15 amino acids. Per germline, CDR1 DFQATT and CDR2 SNEGSKA (reference sequence). The V end lost 0 bases, the J end lost 6 bases, and 16 bases lay between the germline ends. The CDR3 sequence is CSARDGSNSRDTQYF. CDR3 DNA sequence: TGCAGTGCTAGAGATGGATCCAATTCTAGGGATACGCAGTATTTT.

This clonotype was seen ten or more times. The genes are TRBV5-1 and TRBJ1-1; D is ambiguous. V was cut by 4 bases and J by 3 bases, with 16 bases left in between. The V gene's germline CDR1 is SGHRS and CDR2 YFSETQ. CDR3 length equals 15 residues. The CDR3 is CASSPPGGRYTEAFF. The CDR3 DNA sequence: TGCGCCAGCAGCCCGCCCGGTGGCAGGTACACTGAAGCTTTCTTT.

This clonotype has at least ten counts. The genes are TRBV7-6 and TRBJ2-1; D tentatively reads TRBD1 or TRBD2 (6 bases each). V was cut by 1 base and J by 7 bases, with 14 bases left in between. Looked up from germline, CDR1 is SGHVS and CDR2 is FNYEAQ. The CDR3 runs to 15 residues. The CDR3, as DNA: TGTGCCAGCAGCTTAGTCGGGGGCGAGGGAAATGAGCAGTTCTTC. Its protein is CASSLVGGEGNEQFF.

This clonotype was detected many times. The chain is built from TRBV15 and TRBJ2-1, with unresolved D. This CDR3 has 14 residues. The V gene's germline CDR1 is LNHNV and CDR2 YYDKDF (reference sequence). The V end was cut by 0 bases, the J end by 9 bases, with 12 bases between. This CDR3 reads CATSRDWPGREQFF. In DNA form, the CDR3 reads TGTGCCACCAGCAGAGATTGGCCCGGTCGTGAGCAGTTCTTC.